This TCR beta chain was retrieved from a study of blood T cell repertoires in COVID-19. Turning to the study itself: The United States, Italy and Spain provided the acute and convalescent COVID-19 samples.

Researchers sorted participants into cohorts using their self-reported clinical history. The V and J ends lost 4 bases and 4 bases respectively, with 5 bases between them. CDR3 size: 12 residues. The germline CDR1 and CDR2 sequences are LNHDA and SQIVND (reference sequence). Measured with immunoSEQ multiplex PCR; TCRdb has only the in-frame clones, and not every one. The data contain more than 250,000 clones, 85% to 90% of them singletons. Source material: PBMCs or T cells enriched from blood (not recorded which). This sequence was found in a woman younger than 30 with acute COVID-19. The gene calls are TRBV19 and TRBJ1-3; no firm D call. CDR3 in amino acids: CASSTTGNTIYF. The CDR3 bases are TGTGCCAGTAGTACGACAGGAAACACCATATATTTT.